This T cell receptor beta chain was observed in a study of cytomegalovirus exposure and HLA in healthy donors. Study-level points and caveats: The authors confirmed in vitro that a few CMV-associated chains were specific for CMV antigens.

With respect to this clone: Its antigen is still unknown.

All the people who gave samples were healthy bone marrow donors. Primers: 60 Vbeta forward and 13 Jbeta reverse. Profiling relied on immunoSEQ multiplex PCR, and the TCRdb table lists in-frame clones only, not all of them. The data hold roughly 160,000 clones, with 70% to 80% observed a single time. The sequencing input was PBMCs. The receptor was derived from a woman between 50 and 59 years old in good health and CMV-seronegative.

In DNA form, the CDR3 reads TGTGCCAGCAGCTTATACGAGAAAGAGACCCAGTACTTC. Protein: CASSLYEKETQYF. This chain connects TRBV7-2 to TRBJ2-5, with D unresolved. There are 13 residues in the CDR3. V lost 2 bases and J 3 bases, leaving 7 bases between the germline ends. Looked up from germline, CDR1 is SGHTA and CDR2 is FQGNSA.